This T cell receptor beta chain originates from a study of T cell changes during pregnancy in multiple sclerosis. Germline V gene data show CDR1 as KGHSH and CDR2 as LQKENI. This CDR3 region has 15 residues. J gave up 5 bases and V 6 bases, and 9 bases lay outside the gene matches. The protocol was immunoSEQ multiplex PCR, while the TCRdb copy is restricted to in-frame clones and leaves out a portion. The table lists almost 55,000 clones, over 85% of them singletons, with approximately 3% in the top ten. The V and J genes are TRBV18 and TRBJ1-5; TRBD1 agrees at 8 bases. The specimen comprised CD8+ T cells from peripheral blood mononuclear cells, sampled before pregnancy. The sequence derives from a female donor with multiple sclerosis, enrolled in a pregnancy study. CDR3 in amino acids: CASSRGQGLDQPQHF. The CDR3 DNA follows: TGTGCCAGCTCCCGTGGACAGGGTTTAGATCAGCCCCAGCATTTT.